This entry lists 20 T cell receptor beta chains sequenced from one sample in a study of breast tumors, draining lymph nodes, adjacent tissues. From the multiplex PCR reads, TCRdb called clonotypes with MiXCR, one entry per CDR3 protein. The table includes under 150,000 distinct CDR3 sequences, about a fifth detected once. The lymph nodes were axillary draining lymph nodes from breast cancer patients. Material: axillary lymph node tissue. These receptors were collected from a female donor with breast cancer. Some clones in this sample may be carry-over from other donors' samples.

In this sample, this clonotype turned up many times. The chain combines TRBV7-8 with TRBJ2-7; TRBD1 might be the D (6 bases). Germline CDR1 SGHVS, CDR2 FQNEAQ. The CDR3 covers 14 residues. Trimming pared 5 bases from V and 6 bases from J, leaving 17 bases between. The CDR3 nucleotides are TGTGCCAGCAGCCCTGTACAGGGAACGGGCGAGCAGTACTTC. Residues: CASSPVQGTGEQYF.

This clonotype was detected ten times or more. V is TRBV7-2 and J is TRBJ2-7, with TRBD2 matching over 8 bases. V shed 1 base, J shed 5 bases, and the junction held 7 bases outside the gene matches. Germline assignment: CDR1 SGHTA and CDR2 FQGNSA. The CDR3 length is 15 residues. DNA of the CDR3: TGTGCCAGCAGCTTAGAGTCGGGAGGGAACCACGAGCAGTACTTC. It encodes CASSLESGGNHEQYF.

This clonotype was detected many times. The V gene is TRBV10-3, the J gene TRBJ2-5; perhaps TRBD2 as D (7 bases). From germline, CDR1 is ENHRY and CDR2 SYGVKD. The CDR3 is 15 amino acids. Between the trimmed V and J ends, which lost 10 bases and 1 base, there was a span of 19 bases. As DNA, the CDR3 is TGTGCCAGCAGCGGGACACCCACCACCCAAGAGACCCAGTACTTC. Translated: CASSGTPTTQETQYF.

A few counts support this clonotype. The CDR3 reads CASSLVPSTDTQYF. The CDR3 DNA reads TGTGCCAGCAGTTTAGTCCCAAGCACAGATACGCAGTATTTT. J is TRBJ2-3 and V is TRBV28, with D unclear. The CDR3 is 14 residues long. V was trimmed by 2 bases and J by 0 bases, leaving 6 bases between them. The germline gives CDR1 MDHEN, CDR2 SYDVKM.

This clonotype has a count of ten or more. One junction end does not reproduce the germline sequence, and a read error may be involved. V is TRBV2 and J is TRBJ2-5, with unresolved D. The CDR3 is made up of 12 amino acids. The germline V gene encodes CDR1 SNHLY and CDR2 FYNNEI. The CDR3 DNA reads as TGTGCCAGCAGCGAAGGGTGGGAGACCCAGTACTTC. Translated, it gives CASSEGWETQYF.

Note on this clonotype: This may arise from a read error, as a much more abundant clone is one base away. The chain links TRBV27 to TRBJ2-1; 9 bases line up with TRBD2. The CDR3 runs to 15 residues. Germline V CDR1 and CDR2: MNHEY, SMNVEV (reference sequence). The V and J ends lost 8 bases and 7 bases, in that order; junction bases with no gene match: 12. In DNA, the CDR3 is TGTGCCAGCGGTCCTCTGGCGGGAGGGGGGAATGAGCAGTTCTTC. This sequence encodes CASGPLAGGGNEQFF.

This clonotype was seen a few times. The J gene is TRBJ2-4, the V gene TRBV7-8, with 7 bases lining up with TRBD1. The CDR3 sequence is 16 residues long. V shed 4 bases, J shed 0 bases, and the junction held 6 bases outside the gene matches. Germline-derived CDR1 and CDR2 are SGHVS and FQNEAQ. The CDR3 sequence: CASSYRGELAKNIQYF. CDR3 nucleotide sequence: TGTGCCAGCAGCTACAGGGGTGAACTAGCCAAAAACATTCAGTACTTC.

The chain is built from TRBV19 and TRBJ1-5; D unresolved. Per the germline V gene, CDR1 is LNHDA and CDR2 is SQIVND (reference sequence). The CDR3 spans 14 residues. Trimming removed 5 bases at V and 3 bases at J, with 11 bases between. The CDR3 sequence is CASSREGLNQPQHF. CDR3 bases: TGTGCCAGTAGTCGAGAAGGGCTCAATCAGCCCCAGCATTTT.

This clonotype was seen at least ten times. This chain uses TRBV7-9 with TRBJ2-5, with 9 nucleotides matching TRBD1. This CDR3 has 15 residues. Per germline, CDR1 SEHNR and CDR2 FQNEAQ (reference sequence). V was clipped by 5 bases and J by 2 bases; unmatched bases: 6. The CDR3 DNA reads TGTGCCAGCAGCGGACTGACAGGGGGGCAAGAGACCCAGTACTTC. Translation: CASSGLTGGQETQYF.

This clonotype was seen at least ten times. This rearrangement joins TRBV4-1 to TRBJ2-1; D possibly corresponds to TRBD2 (5 bases). The CDR3 runs to 14 residues. From germline, CDR1 is MGHRA and CDR2 YSYEKL. V was trimmed by 4 bases and J by 7 bases, leaving 14 bases between them. In DNA, the CDR3 is TGCGCCAGCAGCCCGGGATCCCTGGGGAATGAGCAGTTCTTC. Protein: CASSPGSLGNEQFF.

This clonotype was recorded at least ten times. The V gene is TRBV7-9, the J gene TRBJ2-7; the D gene is possibly TRBD2 (6 bases). The V end lost 1 base, the J end lost 2 bases, and 9 bases lay between the germline ends. The CDR3 sequence is 14 residues long. Germline-derived CDR1 and CDR2 are SEHNR and FQNEAQ (reference sequence). CDR3 loop: CASSLGGTAYEQYF. The CDR3 region has the DNA TGTGCCAGCAGCTTAGGAGGGACTGCCTACGAGCAGTACTTC.

This clonotype was recorded many times. The chain employs TRBV12-3 or TRBV12-4 and TRBJ2-3, with 7 bases matching TRBD1. The CDR3 covers 15 residues. V lost 3 bases to trimming and J lost 6 bases; unmatched junction nucleotides: 9. DNA of the CDR3: TGTGCCAGCAGTTTGGGACAGCCACCACATGATACGCAGTATTTT. Translated, it gives CASSLGQPPHDTQYF.

The sample holds many counts of this clonotype. V and J are TRBV18 and TRBJ2-5; weak D call: TRBD1 (6 bases). The CDR3 contains 15 residues. The V gene lost 0 bases and the J gene lost 4 bases, with 12 bases spanning the gap. Germline CDR1 reads KGHSH; CDR2 reads LQKENI. The CDR3 nucleotides read TGTGCCAGCTCACCACCGGGGGCCTTCGGAGAGACCCAGTACTTC. Translation: CASSPPGAFGETQYF. Drawing the rest from reference TRBV18 and TRBJ2-5, the complete variable domain is NAGVMQNPRHLVRRRGQEARLRCSPMKGHSHVYWYRQLPEEGLKFMVYLQKENIIDESGMPKERFSAEFPKEGPSILRIQQVVRGDSAAYFCASSPPGAFGETQYFGPGTRLLVL.

This clonotype was counted at least ten times. This chain joins TRBV5-1 and TRBJ2-2, with TRBD2 identical over 9 bases. Trimming took 2 bases from V and 6 from J; bases not matched to a gene: 5. The CDR3 totals 15 residues. Germline lookup yields CDR1 SGHRS and CDR2 YFSETQ. The CDR3 region is CASSFKREVSGELFF. The CDR3 region has the DNA TGCGCCAGCAGCTTTAAGCGGGAGGTTTCCGGGGAGCTGTTTTTT.

In this sample, this clonotype turned up a few times. The J gene is TRBJ2-2, the V gene TRBV30; no clear D. The CDR3 is 14 residues long. V shed 0 bases and J shed 4 bases, with 9 bases lying between them. Germline V gene sequence: CDR1 GTSNPN, CDR2 SVGIG (reference sequence). The CDR3 is CAWSVLRSTGELFF. The CDR3 DNA reads TGTGCCTGGAGTGTACTAAGGAGCACCGGGGAGCTGTTTTTT.

V and J are TRBV18 and TRBJ2-3, with TRBD2 matching 7 bases. Trimming removed 3 bases from V and 5 bases from J; junction bases left unmatched: 8. This CDR3 region has 15 residues. Germline-derived CDR1 and CDR2 are KGHSH and LQKENI. CDR3 amino acids: CASSPSGTALDTQYF. The DNA for the CDR3 is TGTGCCAGCTCACCCAGCGGGACCGCCTTAGATACGCAGTATTTT.

In this sample, this clonotype turned up many times. J is TRBJ2-5 and V is TRBV7-2; tentative D call: TRBD1 (5 bases). In germline, CDR1 is SGHTA, CDR2 FQGNSA. V lost 5 bases and J lost 4, with 14 bases in between. This CDR3 contains 14 residues. The CDR3 here is CASSADTSRETQYF. In DNA, the CDR3 is TGTGCCAGCAGCGCGGACACGTCTCGAGAGACCCAGTACTTC.

This clonotype was seen at least ten times. The rearrangement uses TRBV15 and TRBJ2-1; D is undetermined. The V end was cut by 0 bases, the J end by 3 bases, with 0 bases between. The CDR3 loop spans 12 amino acids. Germline-derived CDR1 and CDR2 are LNHNV and YYDKDF (reference sequence). DNA for the CDR3: TGTGCCACCAGCAGAGACTACAATGAGCAGTTCTTC. It specifies CATSRDYNEQFF.

The sample holds many counts of this clonotype. The chain is built from TRBV7-9 and TRBJ2-1; TRBD1 matches at 11 bases. The V and J ends lost 5 bases and 7 bases, in that order; junction bases with no gene match: 7. CDR3 length: 15 residues. The germline V gene has CDR1 SEHNR and CDR2 FQNEAQ (reference sequence). CDR3 protein: CASSLRDRGRNEQFF. In DNA form, the CDR3 reads TGTGCCAGCAGCCTCCGGGACAGGGGGAGAAATGAGCAGTTCTTC.

This clonotype appeared many times. V usage is TRBV19 and J usage is TRBJ2-3; the D is unclear. Trimming removed 1 base at V and 1 base at J, with 9 bases between. The CDR3 extends over 15 amino acids. The V gene's germline CDR1 is LNHDA and CDR2 SQIVND (reference sequence). The CDR3 nucleotides are TGTGCCAGTAGTATAGCTGGGGTGGGCACAGATACGCAGTATTTT. Its protein is CASSIAGVGTDTQYF.